This passage covers 2 T cell receptor beta chains from one sample sequenced in a study of regulatory T cells in long-lasting Graves disease. Stated time point: persistent/refractory GD, antithyroid drugs over 5 years with positive TRAb. Construction of the TCR library relied on RNA isolated from PBMCs. Construction of the TCR beta libraries employed iRepertoire HTBI primers in conjunction with Arm-PCR of CDR3 regions. TCRdb reprocessed the multiplex PCR reads via MiXCR and lists one record per CDR3 protein. The data contain fewer than 450,000 distinct CDR3 sequences, less than 25% of them seen just once; the ten biggest clones take up around 20%. The sample in question was peripheral blood mononuclear cells (PBMCs), obtained when the disease was refractory, from a patient treated with antithyroid drugs. These receptors were taken from a female donor with Graves disease.

This clonotype was counted ten times or more. CDR3 loop: CASSLLEKAEAFF. CDR3 DNA: TGTGCCAGCAGCTTATTAGAAAAAGCTGAAGCTTTCTTT. The rearrangement joins TRBV7-2 to TRBJ1-1, with D uncertain. Trimming cost V 2 bases and J 6 bases, with 10 bases left between them. Germline V gene lookup returns CDR1 SGHTA and CDR2 FQGNSA. This CDR3 contains 13 residues.

This chain joins TRBV10-1 and TRBJ2-2; 13 bases are a match to TRBD2. Germline V gene data show CDR1 as WNHNN and CDR2 as SYGVQD (reference sequence). The CDR3 has 17 amino acids. The junction had 6 bases not matched to a gene; V was cut back by 6 bases and J by 2 bases. This chain's CDR3 is CASRAGLAGVNTGELFF. CDR3 coding DNA: TGCGCCAGCAGGGCCGGACTAGCGGGAGTCAACACCGGGGAGCTGTTTTTT.